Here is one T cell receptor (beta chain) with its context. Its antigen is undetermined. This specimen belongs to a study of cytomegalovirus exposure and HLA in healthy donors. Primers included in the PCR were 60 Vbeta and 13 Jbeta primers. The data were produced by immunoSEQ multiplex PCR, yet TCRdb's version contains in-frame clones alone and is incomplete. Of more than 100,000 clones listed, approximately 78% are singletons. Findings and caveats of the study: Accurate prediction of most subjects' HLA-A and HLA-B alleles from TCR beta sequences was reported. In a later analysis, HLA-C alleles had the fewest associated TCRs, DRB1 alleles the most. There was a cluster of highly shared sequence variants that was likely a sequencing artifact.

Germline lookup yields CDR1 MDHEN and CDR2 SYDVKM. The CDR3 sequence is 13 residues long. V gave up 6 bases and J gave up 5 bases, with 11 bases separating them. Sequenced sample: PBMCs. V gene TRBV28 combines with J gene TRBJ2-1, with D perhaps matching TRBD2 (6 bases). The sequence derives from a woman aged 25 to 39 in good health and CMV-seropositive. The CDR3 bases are TGTGCCAGCAGGCGGGGAGCGGACAATGAGCAGTTCTTC. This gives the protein CASRRGADNEQFF. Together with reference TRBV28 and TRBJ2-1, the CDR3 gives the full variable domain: DVKVTQSSRYLVKRTGEKVFLECVQDMDHENMFWYRQDPGLGLRLIYFSYDVKMKEKGDIPEGYSVSREKKERFSLILESASTNQTSMYLCASRRGADNEQFFGPGTRLTVL.